This paragraph reports one TCR beta chain. Its antigen is as yet unknown. This sample was taken from a study of OX40 agonist ivuxolimab in advanced cancers. Study information: A partial response was reached by three patients: one with hepatocellular carcinoma and two with cutaneous melanoma. Points from the study as a whole: Antigen specificity remained undetermined for the expanded peripheral T cells. Near-lowest levels of clonal expansion characterized partial responders at 0.1-3.0 mg/kg.

The CDR3 covers 14 residues. CDR1 and CDR2 from the germline V gene are KGHSH and LQKENI. V lost 6 bases and J 4 bases, leaving 15 bases between the germline ends. TCRdb keeps only in-frame clones here, not all; method: immunoSEQ multiplex PCR. The sample lists over 25,000 clones; approximately 86% were seen once. This chain joins TRBV18 and TRBJ1-1; D is undetermined. This specimen was CD4+ or CD8+ T cells sorted from blood, taken in a trial of the OX40 agonist ivuxolimab. The sequence derives from an adult with an advanced solid tumor such as melanoma, head and neck, liver or kidney cancer. CDR3 DNA: TGTGCCAGCTCTTCAGCCTCCGGCTTCACTGAAGCTTTCTTT. This sequence encodes CASSSASGFTEAFF.